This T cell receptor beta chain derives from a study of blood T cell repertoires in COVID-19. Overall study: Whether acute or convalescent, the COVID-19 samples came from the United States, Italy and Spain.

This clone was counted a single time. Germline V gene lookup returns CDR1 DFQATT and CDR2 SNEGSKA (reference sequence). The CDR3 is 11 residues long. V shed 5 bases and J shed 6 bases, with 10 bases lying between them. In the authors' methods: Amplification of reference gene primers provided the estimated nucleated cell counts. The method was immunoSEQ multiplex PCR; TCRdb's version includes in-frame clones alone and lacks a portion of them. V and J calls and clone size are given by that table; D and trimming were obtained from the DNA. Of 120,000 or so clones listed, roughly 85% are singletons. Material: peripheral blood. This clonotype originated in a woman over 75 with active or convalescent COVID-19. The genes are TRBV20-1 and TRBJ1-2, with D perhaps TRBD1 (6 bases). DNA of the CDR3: TGCAGTGCTGGGGGGGCGAATGGCTACACCTTC. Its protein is CSAGGANGYTF.